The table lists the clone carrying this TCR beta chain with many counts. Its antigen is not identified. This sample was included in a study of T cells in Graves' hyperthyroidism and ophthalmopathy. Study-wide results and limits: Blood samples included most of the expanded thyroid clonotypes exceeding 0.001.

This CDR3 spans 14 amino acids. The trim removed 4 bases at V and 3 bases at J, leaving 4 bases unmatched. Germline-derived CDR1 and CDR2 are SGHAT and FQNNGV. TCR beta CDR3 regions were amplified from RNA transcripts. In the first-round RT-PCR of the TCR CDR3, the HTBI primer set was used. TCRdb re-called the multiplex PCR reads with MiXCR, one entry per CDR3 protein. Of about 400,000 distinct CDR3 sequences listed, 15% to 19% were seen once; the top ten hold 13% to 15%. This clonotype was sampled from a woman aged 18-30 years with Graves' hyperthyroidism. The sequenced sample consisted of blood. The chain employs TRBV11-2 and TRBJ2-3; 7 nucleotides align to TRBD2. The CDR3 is CASSWGGETDTQYF. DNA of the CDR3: TGTGCCAGCAGCTGGGGAGGGGAGACAGATACGCAGTATTTT.